The 9 T cell receptor beta chains listed next were all sequenced from one sample in a study of response to subunit inactivated influenza vaccine. TCRdb recomputed calls from the RT-PCR reads with MiXCR, one row per CDR3 protein. The sample has about 170,000 distinct CDR3 sequences; around 11% are singletons. Sequenced material: CD8+ T cells sorted from PBMCs, taken around 25 months after vaccination. The receptor set was obtained from a man aged 50 to 69 who received an inactivated influenza vaccine.

The chain joins TRBV20-1 to TRBJ2-7; D perhaps matches TRBD1 (6 bases). V was shortened by 0 bases and J by 6 bases, with 15 bases between the two germline ends. This CDR3 has 14 residues. Germline V gene lookup returns CDR1 DFQATT and CDR2 SNEGSKA (reference sequence). CDR3 sequence reads: CSARDDARGAEQYF. The DNA for the CDR3 is TGCAGTGCTAGAGATGATGCCAGGGGCGCCGAGCAGTACTTC.

The chain couples TRBV6-2 or TRBV6-3 to TRBJ2-2; 7 nucleotides agree with TRBD2. The CDR3 is 12 residues long. CDR1 is MNHEY, CDR2 SVGEGT, per germline. V lost 6 bases, J lost 8 bases, and 3 bases stayed unmatched. The CDR3 loop reads CASRWDYGELFF. CDR3 DNA: TGTGCCAGCAGATGGGACTATGGGGAGCTGTTTTTT.

This clonotype appeared a few times. J is TRBJ2-7 and V is TRBV20-1; 10 positions agree with TRBD2. CDR3 size: 14 residues. CDR1 DFQATT and CDR2 SNEGSKA come from the germline V gene (reference sequence). V shed 4 bases, J shed 3 bases, and the junction held 6 bases outside the gene matches. The CDR3, as DNA: TGCAGTGCTACGACCGGGACTAGCGTCTACGAGCAGTACTTC. Translating gives CSATTGTSVYEQYF.

The chain recombines TRBV9 with TRBJ2-7; 7 nucleotides match TRBD1. The CDR3 has 14 residues. Per germline, CDR1 SGDLS and CDR2 YYNGEE. The trim removed 0 bases at V and 2 bases at J, leaving 2 bases unmatched. The CDR3 nucleotides are TGTGCCAGCAGCGTAGGGGACAGCACCTACGAGCAGTACTTC. Protein sequence: CASSVGDSTYEQYF.

V usage is TRBV12-3 or TRBV12-4 and J usage is TRBJ2-5, with TRBD1 matching over 11 bases. The CDR3 runs 15 residues. The ends lost 6 bases at V and 5 bases at J; junction bases unmatched: 8. CDR3 protein: CASSWTGGGEETQYF. CDR3 DNA sequence: TGTGCCAGCAGCTGGACAGGGGGCGGGGAGGAGACCCAGTACTTC.

This clonotype appeared a few times. The gene calls are TRBV2 and TRBJ2-7; 7 nucleotides match TRBD1. Trimming removed 6 bases from V and 9 bases from J; junction bases left unmatched: 8. CDR1 SNHLY and CDR2 FYNNEI come from the germline V gene. This CDR3 contains 12 residues. CDR3 loop: CASRETGDRQYF. CDR3 sequence (DNA): TGTGCCAGCAGAGAAACAGGGGATAGGCAGTACTTC.

In its sample, this clonotype was seen many times. The genes are TRBV6-1 and TRBJ1-6; TRBD1 matches at 7 bases. CDR3 length equals 14 residues. J lost 6 bases, V lost 5 bases, and 4 bases had no gene match. Germline assignment: CDR1 MNHNS and CDR2 SASEGT. CDR3 bases: TGTGCCAGCAGTACACAGGGGTTTAATTCACCCCTCCACTTT. Its translation is CASSTQGFNSPLHF.

V is TRBV5-6 and J is TRBJ1-4, with a weak D call TRBD1 (6 bases). Germline V gene sequence: CDR1 SGHDT, CDR2 YYEEEE. The CDR3 consists of 15 residues. V gave up 3 bases and J gave up 10 bases, with 19 bases separating them. The CDR3 loop reads CASSSGGGRGGKLFF. The CDR3 DNA sequence: TGTGCCAGCAGCTCCGGGGGCGGGCGAGGTGGAAAACTGTTTTTT.

The table lists this clonotype with a few counts. This chain links TRBV28 with TRBJ2-7; TRBD1 matches 10 bases. The ends lost 3 bases at V and 2 bases at J; junction bases unmatched: 7. The CDR3 has 16 residues. Per the germline V gene, CDR1 is MDHEN and CDR2 is SYDVKM. The chain's CDR3 is CASSFSLTGGTYEQYF. The CDR3, as DNA: TGTGCCAGCAGTTTCTCCTTGACAGGGGGCACCTACGAGCAGTACTTC.